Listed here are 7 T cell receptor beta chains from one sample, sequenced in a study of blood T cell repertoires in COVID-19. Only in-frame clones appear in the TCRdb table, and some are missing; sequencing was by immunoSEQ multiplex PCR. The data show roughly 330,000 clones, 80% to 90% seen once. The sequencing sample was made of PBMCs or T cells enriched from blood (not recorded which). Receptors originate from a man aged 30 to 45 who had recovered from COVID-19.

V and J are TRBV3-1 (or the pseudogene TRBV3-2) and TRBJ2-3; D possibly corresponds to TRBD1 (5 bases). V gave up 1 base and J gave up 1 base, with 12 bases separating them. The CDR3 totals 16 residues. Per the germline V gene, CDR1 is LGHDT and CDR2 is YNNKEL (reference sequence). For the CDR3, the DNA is TGTGCCAGCAGCCAAGTCGCCGGCAGGGGCACAGATACGCAGTATTTT. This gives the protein CASSQVAGRGTDTQYF.

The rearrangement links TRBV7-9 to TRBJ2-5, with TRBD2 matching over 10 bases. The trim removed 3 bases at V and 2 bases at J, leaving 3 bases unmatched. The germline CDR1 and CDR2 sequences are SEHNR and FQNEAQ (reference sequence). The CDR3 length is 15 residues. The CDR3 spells CASSLISGGQETQYF. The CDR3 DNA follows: TGTGCCAGCAGCTTGATTAGCGGGGGGCAAGAGACCCAGTACTTC.

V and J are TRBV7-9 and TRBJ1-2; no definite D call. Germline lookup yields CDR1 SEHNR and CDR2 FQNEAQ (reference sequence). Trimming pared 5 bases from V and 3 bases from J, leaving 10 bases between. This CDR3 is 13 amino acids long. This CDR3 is CASSPGFDYGYTF. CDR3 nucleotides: TGTGCCAGCAGCCCGGGGTTCGACTATGGCTACACCTTC.

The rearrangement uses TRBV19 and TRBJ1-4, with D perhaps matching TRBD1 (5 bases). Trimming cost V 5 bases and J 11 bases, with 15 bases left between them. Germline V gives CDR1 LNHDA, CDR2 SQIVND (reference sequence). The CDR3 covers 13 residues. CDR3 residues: CASSYAPGGKLFF. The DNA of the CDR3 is TGTGCCAGTAGTTATGCTCCCGGGGGGAAACTGTTTTTT. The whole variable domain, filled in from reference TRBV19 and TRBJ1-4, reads DGGITQSPKYLFRKEGQNVTLSCEQNLNHDAMYWYRQDPGQGLRLIYYSQIVNDFQKGDIAEGYSVSREKKESFPLTVTSAQKNPTAFYLCASSYAPGGKLFFGSGTQLSVL.

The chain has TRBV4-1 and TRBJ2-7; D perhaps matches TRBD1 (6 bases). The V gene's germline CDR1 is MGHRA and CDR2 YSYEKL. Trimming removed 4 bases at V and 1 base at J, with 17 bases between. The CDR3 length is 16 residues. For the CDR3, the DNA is TGCGCCAGCAGCCCCACATTCTACAGGGTTTCCTACGAGCAGTACTTC. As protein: CASSPTFYRVSYEQYF.

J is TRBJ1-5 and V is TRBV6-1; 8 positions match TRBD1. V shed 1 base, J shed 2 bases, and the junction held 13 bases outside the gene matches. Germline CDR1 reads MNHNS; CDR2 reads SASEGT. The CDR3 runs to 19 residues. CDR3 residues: CASSEGRTGSVRGNQPQHF. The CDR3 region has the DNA TGTGCCAGCAGTGAAGGAAGGACAGGGTCCGTCCGGGGCAATCAGCCCCAGCATTTT.

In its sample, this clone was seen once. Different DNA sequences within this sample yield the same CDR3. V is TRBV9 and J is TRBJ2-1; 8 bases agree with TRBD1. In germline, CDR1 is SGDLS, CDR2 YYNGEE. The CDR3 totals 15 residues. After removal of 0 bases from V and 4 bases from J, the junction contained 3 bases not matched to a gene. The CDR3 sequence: CASSVAGQGYNEQFF. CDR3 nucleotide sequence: TGTGCCAGCAGCGTAGCAGGACAGGGATACAATGAGCAGTTCTTC. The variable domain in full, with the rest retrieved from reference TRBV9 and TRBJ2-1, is DSGVTQTPKHLITATGQRVTLRCSPRSGDLSVYWYQQSLDQGLQFLIQYYNGEERAKGNILERFSAQQFPDLHSELNLSSLELGDSALYFCASSVAGQGYNEQFFGPGTRLTVL.